Below, 21 T cell receptor beta chains from the same sample are listed, as sequenced in a study of shared clonotypes between healthy human individuals. Libraries were prepared by immunoSEQ multiplex PCR; TCRdb keeps only in-frame clonotypes and omits some of them. The sample includes some 500,000 clones, roughly 95% seen only once; the top ten take 0.05% to 0.08%. The sample consisted of naive CD4+ T cells sorted from blood. This sample's subset: CD45RA+ positively selected. These receptors were taken from a woman aged 25 to 39 in good health.

The chain joins TRBV2 to TRBJ1-6, with D perhaps matching TRBD1 (5 bases). The germline CDR1 and CDR2 sequences are SNHLY and FYNNEI. The CDR3 totals 12 residues. Trimming took off 4 bases at V and 9 bases at J, with 7 bases between the two ends. Here the CDR3 DNA reads TGTGCCAGCAGTGCCACAGGTTCACCCCTCCACTTT. Amino acids: CASSATGSPLHF.

The rearrangement links TRBV28 to TRBJ1-1; possibly TRBD1 for D (5 bases). The V end was cut by 5 bases, the J end by 2 bases, with 12 bases between. This CDR3 spans 14 amino acids. CDR1 is MDHEN and CDR2 is SYDVKM in the germline V gene. For the CDR3, the DNA is TGTGCCAGCAGTACCCGGAGGGGAAACACTGAAGCTTTCTTT. Its translation: CASSTRRGNTEAFF.

The chain has TRBV7-9 and TRBJ2-1; TRBD2 matches at 7 bases. The germline V gene encodes CDR1 SEHNR and CDR2 FQNEAQ (reference sequence). J gave up 0 bases and V 3 bases, and 8 bases lay outside the gene matches. The length of the CDR3 is 17 residues. The CDR3 coding sequence is TGTGCCAGCAGCTTTGAGACTAGCTTCAACTCCTACAATGAGCAGTTCTTC. It yields the protein CASSFETSFNSYNEQFF.

The genes are TRBV7-9 and TRBJ2-3; D is ambiguous. Between the trimmed V and J ends, which lost 4 bases and 2 bases, there was a span of 7 bases. Germline loops: CDR1 SEHNR, CDR2 FQNEAQ (reference sequence). This CDR3 has 13 amino acids. The chain's CDR3 is CASSSRHTDTQYF. CDR3 DNA: TGTGCCAGCAGCTCTCGGCACACAGATACGCAGTATTTT.

Here the CDR3 DNA reads TGTGCCAGCAGTGCCGCCGGACGGGACATAAGAATATATGAAGCTTTCTTT. The encoded protein is CASSAAGRDIRIYEAFF. This rearrangement joins TRBV28 to TRBJ1-1; D perhaps matches TRBD1 (6 bases). The CDR3 extends over 17 amino acids. The V end lost 5 bases, the J end lost 7 bases, and 26 bases lay between the germline ends. Germline CDR1 reads MDHEN; CDR2 reads SYDVKM.

This rearrangement joins TRBV9 to TRBJ1-2; TRBD1 agrees at 7 bases. CDR1 and CDR2 (germline): SGDLS, YYNGEE. V lost 2 bases, J lost 8 bases, and 6 bases stayed unmatched. The CDR3 length is 13 residues. Here the CDR3 DNA reads TGTGCCAGCAGCGTCGACAGGGATGTAGGCTACACCTTC. It encodes CASSVDRDVGYTF.

The rearrangement uses TRBV10-3 and TRBJ2-7; 9 bases are shared with TRBD2. The CDR3 contains 16 residues. The germline V gene has CDR1 ENHRY and CDR2 SYGVKD. Losses at the gene ends were 6 bases for V and 1 base for J; bases not matched to a gene: 10. The DNA for the CDR3 is TGTGCCATCAGCCCGGTCCTGGCGGGAGGGTCCTACGAGCAGTACTTC. Protein: CAISPVLAGGSYEQYF.

V usage is TRBV11-2 and J usage is TRBJ2-2, with TRBD2 as a possible D gene (5 bases). CDR1 is SGHAT and CDR2 is FQNNGV in the germline V gene. V was clipped by 5 bases and J by 4 bases, with 14 bases between them. There are 15 residues in the CDR3. Written as DNA, the CDR3 is TGTGCCAGCAGCATCTTGGTCCGGGGCACCGGGGAGCTGTTTTTT. This codes for CASSILVRGTGELFF.

The gene calls are TRBV5-4 and TRBJ1-1; 7 bases are shared with TRBD1. The trim removed 3 bases at V and 5 bases at J, leaving 7 bases unmatched. Germline V gene sequence: CDR1 SGHNT, CDR2 YYREEE (reference sequence). The CDR3 is 14 residues long. The CDR3: CASSYQTGRTEAFF. For the CDR3, the DNA is TGTGCCAGCAGCTACCAGACAGGGAGGACTGAAGCTTTCTTT.

As regards this clone: This sample also contains other DNA sequences that code for the same CDR3. The chain couples TRBV18 to TRBJ1-1; unclear D gene. This CDR3 is 14 amino acids long. The germline CDR1 and CDR2 sequences are KGHSH and LQKENI. Trimming shortened V by 6 bases and J by 1 base, and 12 bases separated the two germline ends. The CDR3 protein is CASSPRGENTEAFF. The CDR3 DNA is TGTGCCAGCTCCCCTCGAGGAGAGAACACTGAAGCTTTCTTT.

The chain couples TRBV27 to TRBJ1-1; D gene unclear. Germline CDR1 and CDR2: MNHEY and SMNVEV (reference sequence). Trimming removed 8 bases at V and 1 base at J, with 14 bases between. The CDR3 runs to 14 residues. The CDR3 region is CASYGPGRNTEAFF. CDR3 nucleotides: TGTGCCAGCTACGGGCCTGGACGGAACACTGAAGCTTTCTTT.

This chain uses TRBV18 with TRBJ2-7; TRBD1 aligns across 11 bases. The germline CDR1 and CDR2 sequences are KGHSH and LQKENI. The CDR3 length is 15 residues. The trim removed 2 bases at V and 3 bases at J, leaving 3 bases unmatched. The CDR3 reads CASSPGTGGFYEQYF. The CDR3 DNA follows: TGTGCCAGCTCACCAGGGACAGGGGGTTTCTACGAGCAGTACTTC.

The gene calls are TRBV19 and TRBJ1-5; 9 bases map to TRBD1. This CDR3 comprises 14 residues. CDR1 LNHDA and CDR2 SQIVND come from the germline V gene (reference sequence). V trimming: 6 bases; J trimming: 6 bases; junction bases outside the gene matches: 6. The CDR3 DNA sequence: TGTGCCAGTAGGAGGACAGGGGAGAGTCAGCCCCAGCATTTT. Translated, it gives CASRRTGESQPQHF.

Here the CDR3 reads CASSWTSGTDTQYF. In DNA, the CDR3 is TGTGCCAGCAGTTGGACTAGCGGCACAGATACGCAGTATTTT. The V call is TRBV28, the J call TRBJ2-3; 9 bases match TRBD2. There are 14 residues in the CDR3. The V segment lost 4 bases and the J segment 1 base; nucleotides outside the gene matches: 0. Germline V lookup: CDR1 MDHEN, CDR2 SYDVKM.

The CDR3 reads CASSPQRSYTQYF. The CDR3, as DNA: TGTGCCAGTAGTCCCCAACGAAGTTATACGCAGTATTTT. J is TRBJ2-3 and V is TRBV19, with unresolved D. This CDR3 is built from 13 residues. Germline lookup yields CDR1 LNHDA and CDR2 SQIVND (reference sequence). The V and J ends lost 5 bases and 7 bases respectively, with 13 bases between them.

CDR3 DNA: TGTGCCAGCAGTACAGGGGGCTCTGGAAACACCATATATTTT. This translates into CASSTGGSGNTIYF. The chain uses TRBV28 and TRBJ1-3, with 8 bases fitting TRBD1. Germline trimming cut 5 bases from V and 0 bases from J; bases unmatched to any gene: 0. The germline V gene encodes CDR1 MDHEN and CDR2 SYDVKM. The CDR3 contains 14 residues.

The genes are TRBV10-1 and TRBJ2-3; no reliable D call. The CDR3 is made up of 13 amino acids. Trimming removed 4 bases from V and 5 bases from J, with 10 bases in between. The germline gives CDR1 WNHNN, CDR2 SYGVQD (reference sequence). CDR3 region: CASSGLTQDTQYF. CDR3 bases: TGCGCCAGCAGTGGCCTAACTCAAGATACGCAGTATTTT.

This clone was detected a few times. Other DNA sequences in the same sample also yield this CDR3. V gene TRBV28 combines with J gene TRBJ1-1; D possibly corresponds to TRBD1 (6 bases). The length of the CDR3 is 13 residues. The ends were cut back, 4 bases at V and 2 bases at J, with 8 bases in the middle. The germline V gene encodes CDR1 MDHEN and CDR2 SYDVKM. CDR3 protein: CASSSGVNTEAFF. CDR3 sequence (DNA): TGTGCCAGCAGTTCAGGGGTAAACACTGAAGCTTTCTTT.

The genes are TRBV6-1 and TRBJ2-5; 10 bases are a match to TRBD2. V lost 8 bases to trimming and J lost 4 bases; unmatched junction nucleotides: 4. The CDR3 covers 13 residues. Germline V gives CDR1 MNHNS, CDR2 SASEGT. This CDR3 is CASVLAGRETQYF. CDR3 DNA: TGTGCCAGCGTACTAGCGGGACGAGAGACCCAGTACTTC.

V gene TRBV2 combines with J gene TRBJ1-2; possible D gene TRBD1, 5 bases. This CDR3 is 14 amino acids long. Germline V gives CDR1 SNHLY, CDR2 FYNNEI. The V gene lost 7 bases and the J gene lost 5 bases, with 17 bases spanning the gap. The CDR3 here is CASTTLDIGYGYTF. Here the CDR3 DNA reads TGTGCCAGCACCACCCTGGACATAGGTTATGGCTACACCTTC.

This chain uses TRBV25-1 with TRBJ2-3; D may match TRBD1 or TRBD2 (5 bases each). The CDR3 spans 14 residues. Looked up from germline, CDR1 is MGHDK and CDR2 is SYGVNS. V gave up 8 bases and J gave up 4 bases, with 16 bases separating them. As DNA, the CDR3 is TGTGCCAGCGAGGGCCAGGGAGTTTCAGATACGCAGTATTTT. Translating it yields CASEGQGVSDTQYF.